The clone carrying this T cell receptor beta chain was seen ten or more times. This specimen belongs to a study of human T cells and chemical hapten exposure. Described time point: patch test 1, 2 weeks after DPC sensitization. Treatment: therapeutic diphenylcyclopropenone sensitization with weekly scalp DPC. A single record per CDR3 protein comes from TCRdb applying MiXCR to the RACE reads. The repertoire has approximately 82,000 distinct CDR3 sequences, under 12% of them found once; the top ten carry about 2.4%. The trim removed 5 bases at V and 5 bases at J, leaving 9 bases unmatched. Looked up from germline, CDR1 is DFQATT and CDR2 is SNEGSKA (reference sequence). This CDR3 region has 16 residues.

This specimen was whole blood, taken in connection with sensitization to the hapten diphenylcyclopropenone (DPC). This TCR was recovered from a man in his forties with alopecia areata. Some clones in this sample may be carry-over from other donors' samples. The rearrangement uses TRBV20-1 and TRBJ2-3, with 14 bases lining up with TRBD2. CDR3 region: CSAGTSGSSGRDTQYF. CDR3 sequence (DNA): TGCAGTGCTGGGACTAGCGGGAGTTCCGGTAGAGATACGCAGTATTTT.